This TCR beta chain was sequenced in a study of blood T cell repertoires in COVID-19. The CDR3 length is 11 residues. V dropped 9 bases and J dropped 2 bases, with 5 bases sitting between them. CDR1 is SNHLY, CDR2 FYNNEI, per germline. The table came from immunoSEQ multiplex PCR; TCRdb's copy has only in-frame clones and leaves some out. The sample yields about 55,000 clones, roughly 87% seen once. The count of this clone is one. The sequencing sample was made of peripheral blood. This receptor was obtained from a man aged 35 to 55 with COVID-19, enrolled during active disease. The chain employs TRBV2 and TRBJ1-3, with D hard to call. CDR3 in amino acids: CASRAGNTIYF. The CDR3 region has the DNA TGTGCCAGTCGGGCTGGAAACACCATATATTTT.